The 10 T cell receptor beta chains below were found in one sample sequenced in a study of blood T cell repertoires in COVID-19. The assay was immunoSEQ multiplex PCR, and TCRdb's table has in-frame clones only and misses some. The top ten clones hold roughly 0.85% of a sample with 170,000 or so clones, about 87% of them seen once. The sample was peripheral blood. Receptors originate from a young woman who had recovered from COVID-19.

V usage is TRBV5-1 and J usage is TRBJ2-7, with 9 nucleotides matching TRBD1. Looked up from germline, CDR1 is SGHRS and CDR2 is YFSETQ. The CDR3 runs 18 residues. V was clipped by 10 bases and J by 0 bases; unmatched bases: 20. CDR3 DNA sequence: TGCGCCCCCATGATGGGACAGGGCGTCCCAGGGAGCTCCTACGAGCAGTACTTC. Translated: CAPMMGQGVPGSSYEQYF.

The chain uses TRBV19 and TRBJ2-5; a weak D match, TRBD2 (6 bases). The CDR3 totals 13 residues. From germline, CDR1 is LNHDA and CDR2 SQIVND (reference sequence). The CDR3 sequence: CASRERGFETQYF. The CDR3 nucleotides are TGTGCTTCTAGGGAACGGGGGTTCGAGACCCAGTACTTC.

The chain carries TRBV4-1 and TRBJ2-3, with TRBD2 matching over 9 bases. This CDR3 has 16 residues. CDR1 MGHRA and CDR2 YSYEKL come from the germline V gene. V was pared by 3 bases and J by 4 bases, with 8 bases of the junction left unmatched. Here the CDR3 reads CASSHDPGTSPDTQYF. DNA of the CDR3: TGCGCCAGCAGCCATGACCCCGGGACTAGCCCAGATACGCAGTATTTT.

The chain carries TRBV4-3 and TRBJ1-1; D unresolved. This CDR3 spans 15 amino acids. Germline V gives CDR1 LGHNA, CDR2 YSLEER. Deletions cut 1 base from V and 0 bases from J, with 9 bases between. The DNA for the CDR3 is TGCGCCAGCAGCCAAGTGAACAGCATGAACACTGAAGCTTTCTTT. It yields the protein CASSQVNSMNTEAFF.

The chain is built from TRBV2 and TRBJ1-3; D remains unclear. Germline V gene sequence: CDR1 SNHLY, CDR2 FYNNEI. V shed 2 bases and J shed 4 bases, with 3 bases lying between them. CDR3 length equals 12 residues. CDR3 bases: TGTGCCAGCAGTGAACAGGGAAACACCATATATTTT. Protein sequence: CASSEQGNTIYF.

The sample holds many counts of this clone. J is TRBJ2-1 and V is TRBV13; D is ambiguous. Per the germline V gene, CDR1 is PRHDT and CDR2 is FYEKMQ (reference sequence). This CDR3 spans 11 amino acids. Trimming removed 4 bases at V and 10 bases at J, with 8 bases between. CDR3 protein: CASSSSREQFF. The CDR3 DNA sequence: TGTGCCAGCAGCTCCTCACGGGAGCAGTTCTTC.

CDR3 nucleotide sequence: TGCGCCAGCAGCCAAGACATAGGGGCTGGAGAGTACACCTTC. Its translation: CASSQDIGAGEYTF. This rearrangement joins TRBV4-3 to TRBJ1-2; D might be TRBD1 (5 bases). The CDR3 loop spans 14 amino acids. Trimming removed 0 bases from V and 11 bases from J, with 16 bases in between. Germline CDR1 reads LGHNA; CDR2 reads YSLEER.

The chain is built from TRBV2 and TRBJ2-1; tentative D call: TRBD2 (5 bases). The CDR3 is made up of 11 amino acids. Trimming cost V 4 bases and J 10 bases, with 8 bases left between them. Germline assignment: CDR1 SNHLY and CDR2 FYNNEI. CDR3 nucleotides: TGTGCCAGCAGTGGGCGGGTAGAGCAGTTCTTC. This encodes CASSGRVEQFF.

This chain uses TRBV3-1 (or the pseudogene TRBV3-2) with TRBJ2-1; 12 bases match TRBD2. CDR1 LGHDT and CDR2 YNNKEL come from the germline V gene (reference sequence). The CDR3 is made up of 19 amino acids. V shed 6 bases, J shed 0 bases, and the junction held 12 bases outside the gene matches. The CDR3 region is CASRTGGPSGRASYNEQFF. In nucleotides, the CDR3 is TGTGCCAGCAGAACAGGGGGCCCTAGCGGGAGGGCCTCCTACAATGAGCAGTTCTTC.

This chain connects TRBV5-1 to TRBJ1-6; possible D gene TRBD1, 6 bases. Trimming shortened V by 4 bases and J by 8 bases, and 13 bases separated the two germline ends. Germline CDR1 reads SGHRS; CDR2 reads YFSETQ. The CDR3 totals 14 residues. CDR3 bases: TGCGCCAGCAGCCCCCCGGACAGTCATTCACCCCTCCACTTT. Translating gives CASSPPDSHSPLHF.